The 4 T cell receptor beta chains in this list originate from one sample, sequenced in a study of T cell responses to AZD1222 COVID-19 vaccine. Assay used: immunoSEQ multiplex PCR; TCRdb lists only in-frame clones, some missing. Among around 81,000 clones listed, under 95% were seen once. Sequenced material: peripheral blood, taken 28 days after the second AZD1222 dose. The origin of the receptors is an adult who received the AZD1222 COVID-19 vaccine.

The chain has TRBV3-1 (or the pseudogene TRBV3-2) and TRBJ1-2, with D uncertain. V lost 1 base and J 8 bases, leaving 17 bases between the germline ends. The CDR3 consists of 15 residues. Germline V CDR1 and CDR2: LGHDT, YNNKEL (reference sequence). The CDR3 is CASSQVAVGVGGYTF. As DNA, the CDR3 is TGTGCCAGCAGCCAAGTGGCAGTGGGTGTTGGCGGCTACACCTTC.

The CDR3 DNA reads as TGTGCCAGCTCTCAGCGGGGACAGGGAAGGGGCTATTCATCGGAGACCCAGTACTTC. It is translated as CASSQRGQGRGYSSETQYF. The chain has TRBV7-3 and TRBJ2-5; TRBD1 agrees at 9 bases. V trimming: 8 bases; J trimming: 5 bases; junction bases outside the gene matches: 24. This CDR3 spans 19 amino acids. The germline V gene has CDR1 SGHTA and CDR2 FQGTGA.

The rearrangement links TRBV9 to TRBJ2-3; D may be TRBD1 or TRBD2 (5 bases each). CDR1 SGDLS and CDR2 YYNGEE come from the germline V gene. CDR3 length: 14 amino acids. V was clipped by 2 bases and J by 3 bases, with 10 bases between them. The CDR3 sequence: CASSVRGGTDTQYF. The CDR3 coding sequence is TGTGCCAGCAGCGTCCGTGGGGGTACAGATACGCAGTATTTT.

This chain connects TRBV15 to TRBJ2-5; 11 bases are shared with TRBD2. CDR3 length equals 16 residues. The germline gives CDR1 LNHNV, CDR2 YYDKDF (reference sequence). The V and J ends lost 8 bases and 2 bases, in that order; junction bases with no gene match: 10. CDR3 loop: CATGSKLAGGQETQYF. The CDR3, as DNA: TGTGCCACCGGGTCGAAGCTAGCGGGAGGTCAAGAGACCCAGTACTTC.